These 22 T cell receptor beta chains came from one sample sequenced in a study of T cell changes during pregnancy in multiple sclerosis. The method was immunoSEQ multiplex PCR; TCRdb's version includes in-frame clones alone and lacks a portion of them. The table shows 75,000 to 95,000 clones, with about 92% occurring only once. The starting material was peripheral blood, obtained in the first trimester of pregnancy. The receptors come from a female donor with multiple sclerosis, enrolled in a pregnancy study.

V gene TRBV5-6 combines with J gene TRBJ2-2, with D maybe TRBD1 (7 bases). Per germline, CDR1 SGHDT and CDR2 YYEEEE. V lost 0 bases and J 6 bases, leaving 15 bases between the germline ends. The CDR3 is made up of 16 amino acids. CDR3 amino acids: CASSLVGGGAAGELFF. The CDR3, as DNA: TGTGCCAGCAGCTTGGTTGGAGGGGGCGCCGCCGGGGAGCTGTTTTTT. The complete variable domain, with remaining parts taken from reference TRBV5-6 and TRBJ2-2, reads DAGVTQSPTHLIKTRGQQVTLRCSPKSGHDTVSWYQQALGQGPQFIFQYYEEEERQRGNFPDRFSGHQFPNYSSELNVNALLLGDSALYLCASSLVGGGAAGELFFGEGSRLTVL.

CDR3 DNA: TGTGCCAGCAGCTTAGGCGGGGGAAGAGGGAGGGAGACCCAGTACTTC. This sequence encodes CASSLGGGRGRETQYF. The V gene is TRBV7-3, the J gene TRBJ2-5; 7 bases align to TRBD2. Germline CDR1 SGHTA, CDR2 FQGTGA. Trimming cost V 2 bases and J 5 bases; bases outside gene matches: 11. The CDR3 runs to 16 residues.

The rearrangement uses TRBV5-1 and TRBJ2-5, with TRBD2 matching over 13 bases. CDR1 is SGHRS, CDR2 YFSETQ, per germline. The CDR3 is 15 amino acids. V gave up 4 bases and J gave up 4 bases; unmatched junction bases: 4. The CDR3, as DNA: TGCGCCAGCAGCGATGGACTAGCGGGAGCAGAGACCCAGTACTTC. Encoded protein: CASSDGLAGAETQYF. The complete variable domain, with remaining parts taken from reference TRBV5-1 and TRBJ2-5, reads KAGVTQTPRYLIKTRGQQVTLSCSPISGHRSVSWYQQTPGQGLQFLFEYFSETQRNKGNFPGRFSGRQFSNSRSEMNVSTLELGDSALYLCASSDGLAGAETQYFGPGTRLLVL.

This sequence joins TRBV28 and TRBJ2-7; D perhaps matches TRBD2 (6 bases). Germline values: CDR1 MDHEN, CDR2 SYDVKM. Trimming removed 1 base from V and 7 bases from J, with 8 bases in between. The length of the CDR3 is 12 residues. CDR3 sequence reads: CASSLFGGEQYF. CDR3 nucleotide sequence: TGTGCCAGCAGTTTATTCGGGGGTGAGCAGTACTTC.

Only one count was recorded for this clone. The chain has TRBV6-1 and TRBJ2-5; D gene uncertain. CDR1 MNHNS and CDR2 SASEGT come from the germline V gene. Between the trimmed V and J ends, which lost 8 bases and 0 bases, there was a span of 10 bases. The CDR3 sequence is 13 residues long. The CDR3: CASFETNQETQYF. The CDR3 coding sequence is TGTGCCAGCTTCGAAACAAACCAAGAGACCCAGTACTTC.

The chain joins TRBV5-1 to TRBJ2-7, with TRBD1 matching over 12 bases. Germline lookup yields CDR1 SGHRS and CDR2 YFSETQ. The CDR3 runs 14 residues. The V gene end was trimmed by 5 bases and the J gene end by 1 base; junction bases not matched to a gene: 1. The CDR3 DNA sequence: TGCGCCAGCAGGGGACAGGGGGCGTCCTACGAGCAGTACTTC. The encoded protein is CASRGQGASYEQYF.

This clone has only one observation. CDR3 DNA: TGTGCCAGCATCCGTGGGGGGTCAGCCACTGAAGCTTTCTTT. It is translated as CASIRGGSATEAFF. The chain is built from TRBV28 and TRBJ1-1; D might be TRBD1 (5 bases). V lost 7 bases and J lost 4, with 16 bases in between. This CDR3 has 14 residues. Germline lookup yields CDR1 MDHEN and CDR2 SYDVKM.

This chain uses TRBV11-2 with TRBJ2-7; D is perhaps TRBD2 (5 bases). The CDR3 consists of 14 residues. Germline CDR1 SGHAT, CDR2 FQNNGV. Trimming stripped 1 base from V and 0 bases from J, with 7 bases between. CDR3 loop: CASSLVTSSYEQYF. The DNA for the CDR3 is TGTGCCAGCAGCTTAGTTACTAGCTCCTACGAGCAGTACTTC.

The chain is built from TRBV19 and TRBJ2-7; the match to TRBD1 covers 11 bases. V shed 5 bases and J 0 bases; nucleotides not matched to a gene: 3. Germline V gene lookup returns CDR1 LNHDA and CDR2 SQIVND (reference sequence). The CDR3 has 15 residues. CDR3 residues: CASSSGTGGSYEQYF. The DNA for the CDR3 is TGTGCCAGTAGTTCCGGGACAGGGGGCTCCTACGAGCAGTACTTC.

CDR3 DNA: TGTGCCAGTAGTATAGCTATCTTCTCCTACGAGCAGTACTTC. Translated, it gives CASSIAIFSYEQYF. The J gene is TRBJ2-7, the V gene TRBV19, with D hard to call. The V end was cut by 1 base, the J end by 0 bases, with 7 bases between. Germline assignment: CDR1 LNHDA and CDR2 SQIVND (reference sequence). The CDR3 runs to 14 residues.

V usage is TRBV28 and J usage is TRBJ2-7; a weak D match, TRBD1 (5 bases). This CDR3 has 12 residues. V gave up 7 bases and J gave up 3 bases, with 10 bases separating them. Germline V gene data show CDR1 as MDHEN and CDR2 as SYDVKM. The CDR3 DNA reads TGTGCCAGCACAGCAGGGCGCTACGAGCAGTACTTC. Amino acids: CASTAGRYEQYF.

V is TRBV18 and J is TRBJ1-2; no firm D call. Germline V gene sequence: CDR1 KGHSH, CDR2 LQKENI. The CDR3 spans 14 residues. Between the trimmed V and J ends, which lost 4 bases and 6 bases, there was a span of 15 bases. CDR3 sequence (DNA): TGTGCCAGCTCACGCGACATCGCCCAGGATGGCTACACCTTC. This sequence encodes CASSRDIAQDGYTF. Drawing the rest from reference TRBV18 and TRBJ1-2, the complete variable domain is NAGVMQNPRHLVRRRGQEARLRCSPMKGHSHVYWYRQLPEEGLKFMVYLQKENIIDESGMPKERFSAEFPKEGPSILRIQQVVRGDSAAYFCASSRDIAQDGYTFGSGTRLTVV.

CDR3 in amino acids: CASSPRTSGGYEQYF. The CDR3 nucleotides are TGCGCCAGCAGCCCCCGCACTAGCGGCGGGTACGAGCAGTACTTC. The chain joins TRBV4-1 to TRBJ2-7; TRBD2 matches 8 bases. This CDR3 is built from 15 residues. The germline CDR1 and CDR2 sequences are MGHRA and YSYEKL. With 4 bases clipped from V and 4 bases from J, the junction kept 9 bases outside the gene matches.

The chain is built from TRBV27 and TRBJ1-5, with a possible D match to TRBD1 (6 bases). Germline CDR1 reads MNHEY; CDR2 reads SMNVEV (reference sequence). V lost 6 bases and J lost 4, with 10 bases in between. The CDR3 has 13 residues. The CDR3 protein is CASRSGVNQPQHF. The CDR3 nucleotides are TGTGCCAGCAGGTCAGGGGTGAATCAGCCCCAGCATTTT.

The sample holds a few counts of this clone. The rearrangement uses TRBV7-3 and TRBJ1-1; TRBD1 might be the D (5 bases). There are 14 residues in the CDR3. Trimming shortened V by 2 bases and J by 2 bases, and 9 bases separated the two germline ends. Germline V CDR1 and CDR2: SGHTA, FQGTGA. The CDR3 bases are TGTGCCAGCAGCTTAGGGCAGGGCAACACTGAAGCTTTCTTT. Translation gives CASSLGQGNTEAFF.

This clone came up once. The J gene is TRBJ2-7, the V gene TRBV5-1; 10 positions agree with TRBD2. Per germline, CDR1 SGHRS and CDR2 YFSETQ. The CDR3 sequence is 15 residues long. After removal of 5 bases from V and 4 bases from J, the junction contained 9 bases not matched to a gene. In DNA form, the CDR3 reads TGCGCCAGCAGTATGGGGCTAGCGGGAGTGTACGAGCAGTACTTC. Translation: CASSMGLAGVYEQYF. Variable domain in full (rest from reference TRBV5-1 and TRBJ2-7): KAGVTQTPRYLIKTRGQQVTLSCSPISGHRSVSWYQQTPGQGLQFLFEYFSETQRNKGNFPGRFSGRQFSNSRSEMNVSTLELGDSALYLCASSMGLAGVYEQYFGPGTRLTVT.

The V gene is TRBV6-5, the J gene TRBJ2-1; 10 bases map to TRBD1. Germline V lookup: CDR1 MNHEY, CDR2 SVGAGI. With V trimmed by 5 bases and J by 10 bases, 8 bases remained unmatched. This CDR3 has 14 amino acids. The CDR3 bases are TGTGCCAGCAGTCCGGACAGGGGGGGAAGGGAGCAGTTCTTC. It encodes CASSPDRGGREQFF.

CDR3 DNA: TGTGCCAGCAGCTTGGCCAGGGGTGAGCAGTTCTTC. Translated, it gives CASSLARGEQFF. The chain has TRBV5-4 and TRBJ2-1; weak D call: TRBD1 (6 bases). V dropped 0 bases and J dropped 9 bases, with 7 bases sitting between them. The CDR3 totals 12 residues. Germline-derived CDR1 and CDR2 are SGHNT and YYREEE (reference sequence). Drawing the rest from reference TRBV5-4 and TRBJ2-1, the complete variable domain is ETGVTQSPTHLIKTRGQQVTLRCSSQSGHNTVSWYQQALGQGPQFIFQYYREEENGRGNFPPRFSGLQFPNYSSELNVNALELDDSALYLCASSLARGEQFFGPGTRLTVL.

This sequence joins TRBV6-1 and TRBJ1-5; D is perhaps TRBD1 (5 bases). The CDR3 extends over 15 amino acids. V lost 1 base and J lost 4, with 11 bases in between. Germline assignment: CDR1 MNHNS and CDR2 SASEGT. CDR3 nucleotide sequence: TGTGCCAGCAGTGAAGTTCAGGGAGGGAATCAGCCCCAGCATTTT. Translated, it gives CASSEVQGGNQPQHF.

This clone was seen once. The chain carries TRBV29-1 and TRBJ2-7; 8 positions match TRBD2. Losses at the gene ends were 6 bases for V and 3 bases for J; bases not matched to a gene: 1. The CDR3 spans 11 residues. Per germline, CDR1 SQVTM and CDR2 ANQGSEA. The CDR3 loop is CSVAGGYEQYF. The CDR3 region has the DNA TGCAGCGTGGCGGGGGGCTACGAGCAGTACTTC.

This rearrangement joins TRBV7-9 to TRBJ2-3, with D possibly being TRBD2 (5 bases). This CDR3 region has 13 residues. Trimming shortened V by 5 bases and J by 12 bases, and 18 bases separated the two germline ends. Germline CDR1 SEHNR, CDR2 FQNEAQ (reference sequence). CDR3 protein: CASSGIRTHIQYF. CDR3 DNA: TGTGCCAGCAGCGGGATAAGGACTCATATTCAGTATTTT.

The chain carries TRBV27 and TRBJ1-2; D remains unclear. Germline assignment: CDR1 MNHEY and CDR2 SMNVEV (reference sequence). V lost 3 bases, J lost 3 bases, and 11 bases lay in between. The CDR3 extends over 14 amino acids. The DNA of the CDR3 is TGTGCCAGCAGTTTCTCGGGATCGCACTATGGCTACACCTTC. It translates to CASSFSGSHYGYTF.